The TCR beta chain described here comes from a study of blood T cell repertoires in COVID-19. Study as a whole: COVID-19 samples collected from the United States, Italy and Spain covered acute and convalescent phases. Sample material is recorded as cDNA or gDNA derived from T cells, B-cell-depleted T cells, or PBMCs.

CDR1 and CDR2 (germline): MDHEN, SYDVKM. V gave up 3 bases and J gave up 7 bases; unmatched junction bases: 10. This CDR3 contains 15 residues. Per the study methods: Estimation of nucleated cell counts was performed using reference gene primer amplification. Produced via immunoSEQ multiplex PCR; TCRdb's table is partial and in-frame only. The V and J calls and the clone size are those of that table, but D and trimming were determined from the DNA. The sample has under 500,000 clones; roughly 91% are singletons. The rearrangement links TRBV28 to TRBJ1-2; 8 bases agree with TRBD1. The receptor's source is a woman in her twenties or thirties with acute or convalescent COVID-19. The sequenced sample consisted of peripheral blood. The CDR3 loop is CASSFQGAPHSGYTF. The CDR3 DNA reads as TGTGCCAGCAGTTTTCAGGGGGCCCCACATTCTGGCTACACCTTC.